The 10 T cell receptor beta chains reported below all come from one sample, sequenced in a study of T-cell memory formation after mild COVID-19. Using its own MiXCR run on the 5' RACE reads, TCRdb lists one record per CDR3 protein. The data show around 510,000 distinct CDR3 sequences, about a fifth seen once. Sequenced material: PBMCs or a T cell subset sorted from them (not recorded which). These receptors came from an adult woman who had mild COVID-19 (a few samples of this study predate the infection). Cell type and time point are not known.

This clonotype was found a few times. V is TRBV7-2 and J is TRBJ2-5; D gene unclear. The CDR3 contains 13 residues. Per the germline V gene, CDR1 is SGHTA and CDR2 is FQGNSA. The V and J ends lost 0 bases and 7 bases respectively, with 9 bases between them. DNA of the CDR3: TGTGCCAGCAGCTTAGCGTCTTCGGGGACCCAGTACTTC. It specifies CASSLASSGTQYF.

The genes are TRBV27 and TRBJ1-2; 12 bases align to TRBD1. There are 19 residues in the CDR3. Trimming at V came to 6 bases and at J to 5 bases, leaving 19 bases not matched to a gene. From germline, CDR1 is MNHEY and CDR2 SMNVEV (reference sequence). In nucleotides, the CDR3 is TGTGCCAGCAGGACTCAGAGACCGGGACAGGGGGCTCGGGGTTATGGCTACACCTTC. Protein: CASRTQRPGQGARGYGYTF.

The J gene is TRBJ1-1, the V gene TRBV5-6, with TRBD1 as a possible D gene (5 bases). Deletions cut 4 bases from V and 0 bases from J, with 16 bases between. The CDR3 has 16 amino acids. CDR1 is SGHDT, CDR2 YYEEEE, per germline. The CDR3 region is CASSTLGTEMNTEAFF. The DNA of the CDR3 is TGTGCCAGCAGCACCCTCGGGACTGAAATGAACACTGAAGCTTTCTTT.

This clonotype was seen only a few times. V usage is TRBV19 and J usage is TRBJ2-1; 11 bases are a match to TRBD2. This CDR3 comprises 15 residues. CDR1 is LNHDA and CDR2 is SQIVND in the germline V gene (reference sequence). The V gene end was trimmed by 10 bases and the J gene end by 1 base; junction bases not matched to a gene: 6. CDR3: CATNPSGGSYNEQFF. Here the CDR3 DNA reads TGTGCCACTAACCCTAGCGGGGGGTCCTACAATGAGCAGTTCTTC.

This chain joins TRBV7-9 and TRBJ2-3, with D possibly matching TRBD1 (7 bases). V was cut by 3 bases and J by 7 bases, with 17 bases left in between. The CDR3 sequence is 15 residues long. In germline, CDR1 is SEHNR, CDR2 FQNEAQ (reference sequence). This CDR3 is CASSLEGAPLNTQYF. CDR3 sequence (DNA): TGTGCCAGCAGCTTGGAGGGGGCCCCCCTCAATACGCAGTATTTT.

This clonotype was seen more than once but under ten times. This chain joins TRBV5-1 and TRBJ2-1; 11 bases fit TRBD2. V lost 2 bases to trimming and J lost 3 bases; unmatched junction nucleotides: 7. The germline gives CDR1 SGHRS, CDR2 YFSETQ. The CDR3 has 17 residues. CDR3 DNA sequence: TGCGCCAGCAGCTTTACCCCTGGACTAGCGGGCTACAATGAGCAGTTCTTC. Its protein is CASSFTPGLAGYNEQFF.

V and J are TRBV7-3 and TRBJ2-1, with 9 bases matching TRBD2. The CDR3 has 16 amino acids. With V trimmed by 5 bases and J by 5 bases, 10 bases remained unmatched. From germline, CDR1 is SGHTA and CDR2 FQGTGA. The CDR3 here is CASSRTAGGSNNEQFF. In DNA, the CDR3 is TGTGCCAGCAGCAGAACAGCGGGAGGATCAAACAATGAGCAGTTCTTC.

The V call is TRBV3-1, the J call TRBJ2-4; a possible D gene is TRBD2 (5 bases). CDR3 length equals 16 residues. Trimming took 3 bases from V and 1 from J, leaving 13 bases between them. CDR1 and CDR2 (germline): LGHDT, YNNKEL (reference sequence). CDR3 nucleotides: TGTGCCAGCAGCCATTTCAGCGGATGGGCCAAAAACATTCAGTACTTC. It codes for CASSHFSGWAKNIQYF.

This clonotype came up a few times. The gene calls are TRBV7-2 and TRBJ2-1; 7 nucleotides line up with TRBD1. The V segment lost 5 bases and the J segment 8 bases; nucleotides outside the gene matches: 9. This CDR3 is built from 14 residues. Germline loops: CDR1 SGHTA, CDR2 FQGNSA. The CDR3 region is CASSAPTGDHEQFF. CDR3 coding DNA: TGTGCCAGCAGCGCACCAACAGGGGATCATGAGCAGTTCTTC.

Only a few counts were recorded for this clonotype. The rearrangement joins TRBV20-1 to TRBJ2-3, with TRBD2 matching over 8 bases. CDR3 length: 11 amino acids. Germline CDR1 and CDR2: DFQATT and SNEGSKA (reference sequence). J lost 9 bases, V lost 6 bases, and 5 bases had no gene match. The CDR3 loop is CSAQSGRTQYF. CDR3 nucleotide sequence: TGCAGTGCCCAAAGCGGGAGAACGCAGTATTTT.